The rows below give T cell receptor beta chains drawn from one sample of a study of cytomegalovirus exposure and HLA in healthy donors. Only in-frame clones appear in the TCRdb table, and some are missing; sequencing was by immunoSEQ multiplex PCR. This table holds under 70,000 clones, approximately 84% found once. What was sequenced was PBMCs. The receptors shown here come from a man aged 50-59 years in good health and CMV-seronegative. The CDR3 runs from the conserved cysteine through the conserved F or W. The order of the fields is clone size, J gene, V gene, D gene, CDR3 protein, CDR3 DNA. The D gene is left open where the match is weak. Clone sizes are given selectively: once, few, many, or a class where the clone is expanded.

clone_size: .
j_call: TRBJ2-7
v_call: TRBV5-6
d_call: .
cdr3_aa: CASSHRDGAYEQYF
cdr3_nt: TGTGCCAGCAGCCACCGAGACGGAGCCTACGAGCAGTACTTC

clone_size: .
j_call: TRBJ2-1
v_call: TRBV7-2
d_call: .
cdr3_aa: CASSPGISYNEQFF
cdr3_nt: TGTGCCAGCAGCCCCGGGATATCCTACAATGAGCAGTTCTTC

clone_size: .
j_call: TRBJ2-7
v_call: TRBV7-2
d_call: .
cdr3_aa: CASSFTGSEQYF
cdr3_nt: TGTGCCAGCAGCTTTACAGGGTCCGAGCAGTACTTC

clone_size: .
j_call: TRBJ2-7
v_call: TRBV5-1
d_call: TRBD1
cdr3_aa: CASSPGTGSYEQYF
cdr3_nt: TGCGCCAGCAGCCCCGGGACAGGCTCCTACGAGCAGTACTTC

clone_size: few
j_call: TRBJ2-7
v_call: TRBV4-2
d_call: .
cdr3_aa: CASSQDMGVGGYEQYF
cdr3_nt: TGTGCCAGCAGCCAAGATATGGGTGTTGGCGGGTACGAGCAGTACTTC

clone_size: .
j_call: TRBJ2-5
v_call: TRBV30
d_call: TRBD1
cdr3_aa: CAWSSTGGLQETRYF
cdr3_nt: TGTGCCTGGAGTTCTACAGGGGGGCTACAAGAGACCCGGTACTTC

clone_size: .
j_call: TRBJ2-5
v_call: TRBV7-8
d_call: TRBD2
cdr3_aa: CASSLVGLAGGETQYF
cdr3_nt: TGTGCCAGCAGCTTAGTGGGGCTAGCGGGGGGTGAGACCCAGTACTTC

clone_size: .
j_call: TRBJ2-7
v_call: TRBV4-2
d_call: TRBD1
cdr3_aa: CASSQLGQGRSSYEQYF
cdr3_nt: TGTGCCAGCAGCCAACTCGGACAGGGGCGCTCCTCCTACGAGCAGTACTTC

clone_size: .
j_call: TRBJ1-2
v_call: TRBV4-1
d_call: .
cdr3_aa: CASSPTSEGVYGYTF
cdr3_nt: TGCGCCAGCAGCCCAACCTCGGAGGGTGTCTATGGCTACACCTTC

clone_size: .
j_call: TRBJ2-3
v_call: TRBV7-9
d_call: TRBD2
cdr3_aa: CASSSGLAGGTDTQYF
cdr3_nt: TGTGCCAGCAGCTCGGGACTAGCGGGGGGCACAGATACGCAGTATTTT

clone_size: .
j_call: TRBJ2-1
v_call: TRBV5-1
d_call: TRBD1
cdr3_aa: CASSLEGAPPNEQFF
cdr3_nt: TGCGCCAGCAGCTTGGAGGGGGCGCCTCCTAATGAGCAGTTCTTC

clone_size: .
j_call: TRBJ2-1
v_call: TRBV7-2
d_call: TRBD2
cdr3_aa: CASSQGLAGNEQFF
cdr3_nt: TGTGCCAGCAGCCAGGGACTAGCGGGGAATGAGCAGTTCTTC

clone_size: .
j_call: TRBJ2-7
v_call: TRBV7-3
d_call: .
cdr3_aa: CASSLSAGPYEQYF
cdr3_nt: TGTGCCAGCAGCTTAAGTGCGGGACCCTACGAGCAGTACTTC

clone_size: .
j_call: TRBJ2-5
v_call: TRBV9
d_call: TRBD2
cdr3_aa: CASSPGASGGQETQYF
cdr3_nt: TGTGCCAGCAGCCCAGGGGCTAGCGGGGGCCAAGAGACCCAGTACTTC

clone_size: .
j_call: TRBJ2-4
v_call: TRBV28
d_call: TRBD2
cdr3_aa: CASSPLAGGRGNIQYF
cdr3_nt: TGTGCCAGCAGCCCGCTAGCGGGGGGTAGGGGAAACATTCAGTACTTC

clone_size: .
j_call: TRBJ2-5
v_call: TRBV5-1
d_call: TRBD1
cdr3_aa: CASSIGTAGGETQYF
cdr3_nt: TGCGCCAGCAGCATCGGGACAGCCGGCGGGGAGACCCAGTACTTC

clone_size: once
j_call: TRBJ1-6
v_call: TRBV15
d_call: TRBD1
cdr3_aa: CATSSDGTGISPLHF
cdr3_nt: TGTGCCACCAGCAGCGACGGGACAGGGATTTCACCCCTCCACTTT

clone_size: once
j_call: TRBJ2-7
v_call: TRBV5-1
d_call: .
cdr3_aa: CASSTGREDYEQYF
cdr3_nt: TGCGCCAGCAGCACAGGGAGAGAAGACTACGAGCAGTACTTC

clone_size: .
j_call: TRBJ2-6
v_call: TRBV5-1
d_call: .
cdr3_aa: CASSSPQGYGSSGANVLTF
cdr3_nt: TGCGCCAGCAGCTCCCCACAGGGATATGGGTCCTCTGGGGCCAACGTCCTGACTTTC

clone_size: .
j_call: TRBJ2-7
v_call: TRBV6-5
d_call: .
cdr3_aa: CASSYRVSSYEQYF
cdr3_nt: TGTGCCAGCAGTTACCGGGTCAGCTCCTACGAGCAGTACTTC

clone_size: once
j_call: TRBJ2-1
v_call: TRBV2
d_call: TRBD1
cdr3_aa: CASRDRGPQFF
cdr3_nt: TGTGCCAGCAGGGACAGGGGGCCCCAGTTCTTC

clone_size: .
j_call: TRBJ1-5
v_call: TRBV18
d_call: .
cdr3_aa: CASSLPGDQPQHF
cdr3_nt: TGTGCCAGCTCACTCCCAGGGGATCAGCCCCAGCATTTT

clone_size: .
j_call: TRBJ1-2
v_call: TRBV19
d_call: .
cdr3_aa: CASSKDGYGYTF
cdr3_nt: TGTGCCAGTAGTAAAGACGGCTATGGCTACACCTTC

clone_size: .
j_call: TRBJ1-6
v_call: TRBV7-2
d_call: .
cdr3_aa: CASSLRQVNSPLHF
cdr3_nt: TGTGCCAGCAGCTTAAGGCAGGTCAATTCACCCCTCCACTTT

clone_size: .
j_call: TRBJ1-5
v_call: TRBV5-8
d_call: .
cdr3_aa: CASSSRGGTSNQPQHF
cdr3_nt: TGTGCCAGCAGCTCGCGGGGGGGGACTAGCAATCAGCCCCAGCATTTT

clone_size: .
j_call: TRBJ1-5
v_call: TRBV27
d_call: .
cdr3_aa: CASSPYDRGNQPQHF
cdr3_nt: TGTGCCAGCAGTCCGTATGACAGAGGCAATCAGCCCCAGCATTTT

clone_size: .
j_call: TRBJ2-7
v_call: TRBV5-1
d_call: .
cdr3_aa: CASSLGAYWSYEQYF
cdr3_nt: TGCGCCAGCAGCTTGGGGGCCTATTGGTCCTACGAGCAGTACTTC

clone_size: .
j_call: TRBJ2-7
v_call: TRBV27
d_call: TRBD2
cdr3_aa: CASSSAGGGDEQYF
cdr3_nt: TGTGCCAGCAGTTCCGCCGGCGGGGGGGACGAGCAGTACTTC

clone_size: .
j_call: TRBJ2-2
v_call: TRBV7-2
d_call: TRBD1
cdr3_aa: CASSPWGVGQGAGELFF
cdr3_nt: TGTGCCAGCAGCCCCTGGGGGGTGGGACAGGGAGCCGGGGAGCTGTTTTTT

clone_size: .
j_call: TRBJ1-2
v_call: TRBV11-2
d_call: .
cdr3_aa: CASSPIQGWEYGYTF
cdr3_nt: TGTGCCAGCAGCCCCATTCAGGGTTGGGAATATGGCTACACCTTC

clone_size: few
j_call: TRBJ1-1
v_call: TRBV5-8
d_call: TRBD1
cdr3_aa: CASSPGTGAGGAEAFF
cdr3_nt: TGTGCCAGCAGCCCCGGGACAGGGGCAGGTGGGGCTGAAGCTTTCTTT

clone_size: .
j_call: TRBJ2-1
v_call: TRBV29-1
d_call: .
cdr3_aa: CSVGPKNNERFF
cdr3_nt: TGCAGCGTTGGGCCCAAGAACAATGAGCGGTTCTTC

clone_size: .
j_call: TRBJ2-7
v_call: TRBV25-1
d_call: .
cdr3_aa: CASSEYVSDEQYF
cdr3_nt: TGTGCCAGCAGTGAATATGTGTCGGACGAGCAGTACTTC

clone_size: few
j_call: TRBJ1-2
v_call: TRBV5-6
d_call: TRBD1
cdr3_aa: CASSGTGGAIYGYTF
cdr3_nt: TGTGCCAGCAGCGGGACAGGGGGCGCGATCTATGGCTACACCTTC

clone_size: .
j_call: TRBJ2-7
v_call: TRBV27
d_call: .
cdr3_aa: CASSLSAGLVLEQYF
cdr3_nt: TGTGCCAGCAGTTTATCCGCGGGCTTAGTTCTCGAGCAGTACTTC

clone_size: .
j_call: TRBJ2-5
v_call: TRBV5-5
d_call: TRBD1
cdr3_aa: CASSFRDRPGETQYF
cdr3_nt: TGTGCCAGCAGCTTCCGGGACAGGCCCGGGGAGACCCAGTACTTC

clone_size: .
j_call: TRBJ2-7
v_call: TRBV4-1
d_call: .
cdr3_aa: CASSQDDSETYEQYF
cdr3_nt: TGCGCCAGCAGCCAAGACGACAGTGAAACCTACGAGCAGTACTTC

clone_size: .
j_call: TRBJ1-6
v_call: TRBV7-8
d_call: TRBD1
cdr3_aa: CASSITTGGAYNSPLHF
cdr3_nt: TGTGCCAGCAGCATCACTACAGGGGGCGCATATAATTCACCCCTCCACTTT

clone_size: .
j_call: TRBJ2-1
v_call: TRBV30
d_call: .
cdr3_aa: CAWSVWGREQFF
cdr3_nt: TGTGCCTGGAGTGTATGGGGCAGGGAGCAGTTCTTC

clone_size: .
j_call: TRBJ1-2
v_call: TRBV15
d_call: TRBD1
cdr3_aa: CATSRDYAGGNYGYTF
cdr3_nt: TGTGCCACCAGCAGAGACTATGCAGGGGGGAACTATGGCTACACCTTC

clone_size: .
j_call: TRBJ2-3
v_call: TRBV5-4
d_call: TRBD2
cdr3_aa: CASSPGRGGRSTDTQYF
cdr3_nt: TGTGCCAGCAGCCCCGGACGGGGGGGCCGTAGCACAGATACGCAGTATTTT

clone_size: .
j_call: TRBJ2-7
v_call: TRBV7-2
d_call: TRBD1
cdr3_aa: CASSWGQEHYEQYF
cdr3_nt: TGTGCCAGCAGCTGGGGACAGGAACACTACGAGCAGTACTTC